The clone carrying this T cell receptor beta chain was detected only a few times. This sample was taken from a study of T cells in Graves' hyperthyroidism and ophthalmopathy. Ophthalmopathy in the patients scored at least 3 on Clinical Activity Score and at least 4 on NOSPECS grade, lasting under 3 months. Researchers amplified the TCR beta CDR3 regions from RNA transcripts. When the TCR CDR3 underwent first-round RT-PCR, the HTBI primer set was used. TCRdb processed the multiplex PCR reads anew with MiXCR; each CDR3 protein has one entry. The repertoire holds about 640,000 distinct CDR3 sequences, with about a fifth as singletons. Germline V gene lookup returns CDR1 SQVTM and CDR2 ANQGSEA. With 7 bases removed from V and 2 bases from J, the gap between germline ends came to 12 bases. The CDR3 consists of 12 residues.

The sequenced sample consisted of blood. This rearrangement joins TRBV29-1 to TRBJ2-7; weak D call: TRBD1 (6 bases). The sequence was collected from a man younger than 40 with Graves' ophthalmopathy. This CDR3 is CSADRFPYEQYF. As DNA, the CDR3 is TGCAGCGCAGACAGGTTCCCCTACGAGCAGTACTTC.